The 21 T cell receptor beta chains in this list originate from one sample, sequenced in a study of blood T cell repertoires in COVID-19. Produced via immunoSEQ multiplex PCR; TCRdb's table is partial and in-frame only. The sample includes under 200,000 clones, 88% of them seen just once. The specimen sequenced was peripheral blood. These receptor sequences come from a middle-aged man with active or convalescent COVID-19.

The chain joins TRBV2 to TRBJ1-4, with 7 bases that match TRBD1. The CDR3 length is 16 residues. V lost 4 bases to trimming and J lost 7 bases; unmatched junction nucleotides: 12. Germline V lookup: CDR1 SNHLY, CDR2 FYNNEI. The CDR3 coding sequence is TGTGCCAGCAGTGGCGCACGGGGGCAGGGGGGTGAAAAACTGTTTTTT. It yields the protein CASSGARGQGGEKLFF.

In this sample, this clone turned up once. The rearrangement links TRBV4-3 to TRBJ2-1; 9 nucleotides align to TRBD2. Germline V gene data show CDR1 as LGHNA and CDR2 as YSLEER. J gave up 7 bases and V 3 bases, and 19 bases lay outside the gene matches. This CDR3 spans 19 amino acids. The CDR3 protein is CASSHQAPLAGLGVNEQFF. CDR3 DNA sequence: TGCGCCAGCAGCCACCAGGCCCCGCTAGCGGGGCTCGGAGTGAATGAGCAGTTCTTC.

This sequence joins TRBV7-9 and TRBJ2-3, with TRBD1 as a possible D gene (6 bases). The V and J ends lost 5 bases and 3 bases respectively, with 15 bases between them. Germline-derived CDR1 and CDR2 are SEHNR and FQNEAQ (reference sequence). The CDR3 totals 15 residues. CDR3 sequence: CASSIGGRGTDTQYF. CDR3 sequence (DNA): TGTGCCAGCAGCATAGGGGGAAGAGGGACAGATACGCAGTATTTT.

This chain uses TRBV5-4 with TRBJ2-7, with TRBD1 matching 10 bases. Per germline, CDR1 SGHNT and CDR2 YYREEE (reference sequence). V trimming: 4 bases; J trimming: 3 bases; junction bases outside the gene matches: 4. There are 14 residues in the CDR3. The CDR3 loop reads CASSEGTGVYEQYF. CDR3 nucleotides: TGTGCCAGCAGCGAGGGGACAGGGGTCTACGAGCAGTACTTC. The full variable domain, with the rest looked up from reference TRBV5-4 and TRBJ2-7, is ETGVTQSPTHLIKTRGQQVTLRCSSQSGHNTVSWYQQALGQGPQFIFQYYREEENGRGNFPPRFSGLQFPNYSSELNVNALELDDSALYLCASSEGTGVYEQYFGPGTRLTVT.

The chain is built from TRBV5-1 and TRBJ1-1, with D unresolved. This CDR3 has 13 residues. Trimming left V 3 bases short and J 1 base short, with 7 bases between. Germline-derived CDR1 and CDR2 are SGHRS and YFSETQ. CDR3 residues: CASSSDWNTEAFF. CDR3 in DNA: TGCGCCAGCAGCTCTGACTGGAACACTGAAGCTTTCTTT.

The chain links TRBV27 to TRBJ1-5; D call uncertain. This CDR3 contains 12 residues. The germline V gene has CDR1 MNHEY and CDR2 SMNVEV (reference sequence). V shed 6 bases and J shed 6 bases, with 9 bases lying between them. The CDR3: CASSPRGQPQHF. The CDR3 DNA reads as TGTGCCAGCAGCCCACGGGGTCAGCCCCAGCATTTT.

This chain connects TRBV3-1 (or the pseudogene TRBV3-2) to TRBJ1-4; 7 bases match TRBD1. After removal of 6 bases from V and 8 bases from J, the junction contained 6 bases not matched to a gene. The CDR3 runs to 13 residues. Germline CDR1 is LGHDT and CDR2 is YNNKEL (reference sequence). CDR3 in DNA: TGTGCCAGCAGGACAGGGTTTGAGGAAAAACTGTTTTTT. Protein: CASRTGFEEKLFF.

The chain is built from TRBV7-2 and TRBJ1-2; no clear D. The CDR3 is made up of 14 amino acids. CDR1 is SGHTA and CDR2 is FQGNSA in the germline V gene. V was cut by 6 bases and J by 2 bases, with 13 bases left in between. CDR3 amino acids: CASRPRTGNYGYTF. The CDR3 DNA sequence: TGTGCCAGCAGACCTCGGACGGGAAACTATGGCTACACCTTC.

This chain uses TRBV6-2 or TRBV6-3 with TRBJ2-5, with D unresolved. Germline-derived CDR1 and CDR2 are MNHEY and SVGEGT. The CDR3 length is 13 residues. V was shortened by 4 bases and J by 5 bases, with 11 bases between the two germline ends. DNA for the CDR3: TGTGCCAGCAGTTCCCCTGTAGTCGAGACCCAGTACTTC. Protein: CASSSPVVETQYF.

V is TRBV27 and J is TRBJ1-6; 11 positions agree with TRBD1. This CDR3 is built from 15 residues. Germline lookup yields CDR1 MNHEY and CDR2 SMNVEV (reference sequence). V lost 6 bases and J lost 9; bases outside the gene matches: 7. The chain's CDR3 is CASSQRTGGGSPLHF. Here the CDR3 DNA reads TGTGCCAGCAGCCAAAGGACAGGGGGCGGTTCACCCCTCCACTTT.

This clone was seen once. The chain is built from TRBV15 and TRBJ1-2, with D uncertain. V lost 3 bases to trimming and J lost 8 bases, with 16 bases between them. CDR1 LNHNV and CDR2 YYDKDF come from the germline V gene (reference sequence). This CDR3 comprises 14 residues. The CDR3 DNA follows: TGTGCCACCAGCAGGGAAGGACGGGGTTTCGGCTACACCTTC. It yields the protein CATSREGRGFGYTF. Variable domain in full (rest from reference TRBV15 and TRBJ1-2): DAMVIQNPRYQVTQFGKPVTLSCSQTLNHNVMYWYQQKSSQAPKLLFHYYDKDFNNEADTPDNFQSRRPNTSFCFLDIRSPGLGDTAMYLCATSREGRGFGYTFGSGTRLTVV.

CDR3 protein: CASSFQTSGGGEQFF. CDR3 bases: TGTGCCAGCAGCTTCCAGACTAGCGGGGGGGGTGAGCAGTTCTTC. The gene calls are TRBV7-2 and TRBJ2-1; TRBD2 agrees at 14 bases. The CDR3 consists of 15 residues. Germline V CDR1 and CDR2: SGHTA, FQGNSA. V gave up 3 bases and J gave up 9 bases; unmatched junction bases: 4. The full variable domain, with the rest looked up from reference TRBV7-2 and TRBJ2-1, is GAGVSQSPSNKVTEKGKDVELRCDPISGHTALYWYRQSLGQGLEFLIYFQGNSAPDKSGLPSDRFSAERTGGSVSTLTIQRTQQEDSAVYLCASSFQTSGGGEQFFGPGTRLTVL.

The chain uses TRBV29-1 and TRBJ1-1; D might be TRBD1 (6 bases). V gave up 3 bases and J gave up 3 bases, with 14 bases separating them. Germline V gene data show CDR1 as SQVTM and CDR2 as ANQGSEA. The CDR3 consists of 14 residues. The CDR3 region is CSVDRGTSYTEAFF. The CDR3 coding sequence is TGCAGCGTTGACAGGGGAACAAGTTACACTGAAGCTTTCTTT.

This clone showed up just once. This chain joins TRBV18 and TRBJ2-6; the D is unclear. Per the germline V gene, CDR1 is KGHSH and CDR2 is LQKENI. V was pared by 2 bases and J by 0 bases, with 5 bases between. This CDR3 contains 15 residues. The CDR3 reads CASSPKSSGANVLTF. CDR3 bases: TGTGCCAGCTCACCAAAGAGCTCTGGGGCCAACGTCCTGACTTTC.

This chain connects TRBV7-3 to TRBJ2-2; the match to TRBD2 covers 11 bases. Germline V CDR1 and CDR2: SGHTA, FQGTGA. The junction had 2 bases not matched to a gene; V was cut back by 2 bases and J by 0 bases. The CDR3 loop spans 17 amino acids. The CDR3 DNA follows: TGTGCCAGCAGCTTACTAGCGGGGGGCCCGAACACCGGGGAGCTGTTTTTT. Translation gives CASSLLAGGPNTGELFF.

Written as DNA, the CDR3 is TGCAGCGTTCGGGGGTGGACAGGGCTTCTGGAAAAACTGTTTTTT. This translates into CSVRGWTGLLEKLFF. The chain recombines TRBV29-1 with TRBJ1-4; 8 bases map to TRBD1. This CDR3 region has 15 residues. V was pared by 5 bases and J by 8 bases, with 13 bases of the junction left unmatched. Germline loops: CDR1 SQVTM, CDR2 ANQGSEA. The full variable domain, completed using reference TRBV29-1 and TRBJ1-4, is SAVISQKPSRDICQRGTSLTIQCQVDSQVTMMFWYRQQPGQSLTLIATANQGSEATYESGFVIDKFPISRPNLTFSTLTVSNMSPEDSSIYLCSVRGWTGLLEKLFFGSGTQLSVL.

The rearrangement joins TRBV19 to TRBJ1-5; D gene uncertain. Germline V gene data show CDR1 as LNHDA and CDR2 as SQIVND (reference sequence). The CDR3 extends over 15 amino acids. The V end was cut by 1 base, the J end by 5 bases, with 12 bases between. The CDR3 loop reads CASSIVAGRDQPQHF. CDR3 DNA sequence: TGTGCCAGTAGTATAGTGGCGGGGAGAGATCAGCCCCAGCATTTT.

The chain has TRBV12-5 and TRBJ2-2; a possible D gene is TRBD2 (5 bases). V lost 0 bases to trimming and J lost 6 bases, with 14 bases between them. The germline V gene encodes CDR1 LGHNT and CDR2 FRNRAP. CDR3 length: 16 residues. CDR3 nucleotides: TGTGCTAGTGGTTTGGTAGCGGTTCAGGTCCCCGGGGAGCTGTTTTTT. This sequence encodes CASGLVAVQVPGELFF.

The V and J genes are TRBV6-6 and TRBJ1-1; D call uncertain. Germline CDR1 and CDR2: MNHNY and SVGAGI (reference sequence). This CDR3 is built from 15 residues. Trimming took 5 bases from V and 2 from J, leaving 15 bases between them. The CDR3 loop is CASSTPHGSNTEAFF. CDR3 DNA: TGTGCCAGCAGTACCCCCCACGGGTCCAACACTGAAGCTTTCTTT.

This CDR3 reads CASSLAKSGTSFPVGYTF. The CDR3 region has the DNA TGCGCCAGCAGCTTGGCCAAGTCAGGAACCTCCTTCCCTGTGGGCTACACCTTC. The V gene is TRBV5-1, the J gene TRBJ1-2; no clear D. CDR1 and CDR2 from the germline V gene are SGHRS and YFSETQ. There are 18 residues in the CDR3. Between the trimmed V and J ends, which lost 0 bases and 8 bases, there was a span of 26 bases.

This clone was counted only a few times. The chain couples TRBV4-2 to TRBJ1-6; 9 nucleotides agree with TRBD1. The CDR3 runs to 18 residues. Germline assignment: CDR1 LGHNA and CDR2 YNFKEQ. J was trimmed by 4 bases and V by 3 bases; bases with no gene match: 10. CDR3 residues: CASSQGTGTGTYNSPLHF. The CDR3 nucleotides are TGTGCCAGCAGCCAGGGTACCGGGACAGGGACTTATAATTCACCCCTCCACTTT.